Here is one TCR beta chain with its context. The data were taken from a study of T cell responses to AZD1222 COVID-19 vaccine. V dropped 3 bases and J dropped 3; count of bases not matched to a gene: 3. CDR1 is SGHDT and CDR2 is YYEEEE in the germline V gene. The CDR3 spans 14 residues. Clones were sequenced by immunoSEQ multiplex PCR, and TCRdb holds only the in-frame ones, with some missing. The repertoire holds under 150,000 clones, with approximately 85% as singletons. The chain carries TRBV5-6 and TRBJ2-1; 7 bases map to TRBD2. The TCR comes from an adult in good health. The specimen was peripheral blood, collected on day 0 of MenACWY control vaccination. The CDR3 nucleotides are TGTGCCAGCAGCTGGGAGGGACTCTACAATGAGCAGTTCTTC. Translating gives CASSWEGLYNEQFF. Full variable domain (outside the CDR3, taken from reference TRBV5-6 and TRBJ2-1): DAGVTQSPTHLIKTRGQQVTLRCSPKSGHDTVSWYQQALGQGPQFIFQYYEEEERQRGNFPDRFSGHQFPNYSSELNVNALLLGDSALYLCASSWEGLYNEQFFGPGTRLTVL.